This TCR beta chain is from a study of cytomegalovirus exposure and HLA in healthy donors. Study background: The use of the same platform for the 130 or so validation repertoires and the 550 to 850 first-cohort repertoires was reported by a later analysis.

Sequenced by immunoSEQ multiplex PCR; TCRdb stores in-frame clones only, minus some. The table has more than 300,000 clones, 86% seen once. Material for sequencing was PBMCs. This clonotype was sampled from a woman aged 18-29 years in good health and CMV-seronegative.

DNA of the CDR3: TGCGCCAGCAGCTCCCGAGACGGGGAGCTGTTTTTT. This gives the protein CASSSRDGELFF. This chain links TRBV5-1 with TRBJ2-2; D remains ambiguous. V lost 3 bases, J lost 7 bases, and 7 bases lay in between. Per germline, CDR1 SGHRS and CDR2 YFSETQ. The CDR3 covers 12 residues.